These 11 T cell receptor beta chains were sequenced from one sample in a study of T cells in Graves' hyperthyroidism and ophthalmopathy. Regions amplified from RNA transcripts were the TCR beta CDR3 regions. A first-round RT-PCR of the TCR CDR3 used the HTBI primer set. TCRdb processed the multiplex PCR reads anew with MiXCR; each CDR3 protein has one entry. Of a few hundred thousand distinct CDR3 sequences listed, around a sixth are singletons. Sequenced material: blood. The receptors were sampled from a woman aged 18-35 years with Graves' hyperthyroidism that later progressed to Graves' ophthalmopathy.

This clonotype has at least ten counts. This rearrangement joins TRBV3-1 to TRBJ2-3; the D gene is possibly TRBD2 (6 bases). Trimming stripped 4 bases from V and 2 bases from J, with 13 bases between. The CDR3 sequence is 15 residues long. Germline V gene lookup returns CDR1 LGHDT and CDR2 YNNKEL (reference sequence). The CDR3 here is CASSPGLINTDTQYF. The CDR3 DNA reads TGTGCCAGCAGCCCTGGACTAATAAACACAGATACGCAGTATTTT.

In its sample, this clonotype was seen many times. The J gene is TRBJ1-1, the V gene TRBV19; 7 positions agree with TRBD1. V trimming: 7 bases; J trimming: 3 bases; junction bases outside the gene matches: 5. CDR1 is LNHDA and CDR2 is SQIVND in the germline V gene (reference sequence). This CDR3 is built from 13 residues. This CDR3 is CASTPDRDTEAFF. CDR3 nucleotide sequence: TGTGCCAGTACACCAGACAGGGACACTGAAGCTTTCTTT.

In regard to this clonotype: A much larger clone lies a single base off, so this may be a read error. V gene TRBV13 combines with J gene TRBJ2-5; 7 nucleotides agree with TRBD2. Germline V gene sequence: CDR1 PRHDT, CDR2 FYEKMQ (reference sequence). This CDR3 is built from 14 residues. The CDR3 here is CASSPGTTQETRYF. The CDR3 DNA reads TGTGCCAGCAGTCCCGGGACTACCCAAGAGACCCGGTACTTC.

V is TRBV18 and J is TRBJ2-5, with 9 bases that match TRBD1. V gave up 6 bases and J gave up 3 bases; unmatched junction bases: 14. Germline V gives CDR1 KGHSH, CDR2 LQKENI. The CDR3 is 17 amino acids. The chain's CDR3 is CASSRATGGGGKETQYF. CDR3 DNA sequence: TGTGCCAGCTCCCGGGCGACAGGGGGTGGAGGAAAAGAGACCCAGTACTTC.

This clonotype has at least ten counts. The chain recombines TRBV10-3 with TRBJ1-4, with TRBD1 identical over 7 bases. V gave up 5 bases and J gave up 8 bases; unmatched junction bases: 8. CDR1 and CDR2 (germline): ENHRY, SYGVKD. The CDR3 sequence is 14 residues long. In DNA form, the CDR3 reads TGTGCCATCAGTTCACCGGGACAGAAAGAAAAACTGTTTTTT. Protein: CAISSPGQKEKLFF.

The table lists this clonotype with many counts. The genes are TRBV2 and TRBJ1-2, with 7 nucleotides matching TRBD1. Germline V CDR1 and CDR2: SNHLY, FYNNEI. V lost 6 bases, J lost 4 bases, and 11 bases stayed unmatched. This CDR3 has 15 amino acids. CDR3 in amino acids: CASSLDRVGGYGYTF. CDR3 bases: TGTGCCAGCAGCCTAGACAGGGTTGGAGGCTATGGCTACACCTTC.

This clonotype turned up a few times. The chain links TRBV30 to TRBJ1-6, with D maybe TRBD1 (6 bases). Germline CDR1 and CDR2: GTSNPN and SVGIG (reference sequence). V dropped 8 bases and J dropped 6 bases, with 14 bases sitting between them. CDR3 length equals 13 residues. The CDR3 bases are TGTGCCGTAAACAGGGCGGGTAATTCACCCCTCCACTTT. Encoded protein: CAVNRAGNSPLHF.

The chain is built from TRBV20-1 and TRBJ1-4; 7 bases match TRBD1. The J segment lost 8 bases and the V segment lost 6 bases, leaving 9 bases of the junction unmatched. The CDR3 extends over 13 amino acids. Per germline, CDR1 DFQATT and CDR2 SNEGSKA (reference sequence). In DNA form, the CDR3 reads TGCAGTGCGGAGGGGGCCGCGGGGGAAAAACTGTTTTTT. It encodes CSAEGAAGEKLFF.

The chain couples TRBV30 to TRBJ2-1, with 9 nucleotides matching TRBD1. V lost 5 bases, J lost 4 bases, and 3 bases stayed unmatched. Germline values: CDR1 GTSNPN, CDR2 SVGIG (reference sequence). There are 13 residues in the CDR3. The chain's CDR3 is CAWGTGLYNEQFF. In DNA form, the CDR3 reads TGTGCCTGGGGGACAGGGCTTTACAATGAGCAGTTCTTC.

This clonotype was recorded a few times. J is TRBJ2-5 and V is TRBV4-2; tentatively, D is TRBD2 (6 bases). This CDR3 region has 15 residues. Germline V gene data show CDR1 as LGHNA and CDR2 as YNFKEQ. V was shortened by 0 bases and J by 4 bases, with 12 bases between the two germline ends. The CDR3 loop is CASSQDLDSGETQYF. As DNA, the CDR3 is TGTGCCAGCAGCCAAGATCTAGATAGCGGAGAGACCCAGTACTTC.

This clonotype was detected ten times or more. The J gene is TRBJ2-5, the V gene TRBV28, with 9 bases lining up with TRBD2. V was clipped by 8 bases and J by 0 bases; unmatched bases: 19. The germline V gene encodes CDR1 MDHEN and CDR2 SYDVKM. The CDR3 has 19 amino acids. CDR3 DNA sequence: TGTGCCAGCGCTAAGACGGGGGGCGGGAGGGCCATAAACCAAGAGACCCAGTACTTC. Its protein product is CASAKTGGGRAINQETQYF.